The 30 T cell receptor beta chains below were found in one sample sequenced in a study of somatic mutations in cytotoxic T cells in rheumatoid arthritis. TCRdb's table, derived via immunoSEQ multiplex PCR, lists solely in-frame clones and lacks some. The repertoire includes approximately 18,000 clones, almost 85% of them detected once, and nearly 9% sits in the top ten. The source material was CD8+ T cells sorted from blood. The receptors were sampled from an adult with rheumatoid arthritis.

V gene TRBV10-3 combines with J gene TRBJ2-7, with 11 bases lining up with TRBD2. The CDR3 covers 14 residues. Germline CDR1 ENHRY, CDR2 SYGVKD. The junction had 6 bases not matched to a gene; V was cut back by 2 bases and J by 9 bases. CDR3 in DNA: TGTGCCATCAGTGAGACTAGCGGGGGAGACGCGCAGTACTTC. Its protein is CAISETSGGDAQYF.

This clone was found once. The chain is built from TRBV30 and TRBJ2-1; 7 positions match TRBD1. This CDR3 spans 14 amino acids. With 5 bases clipped from V and 6 bases from J, the junction kept 10 bases outside the gene matches. In germline, CDR1 is GTSNPN, CDR2 SVGIG (reference sequence). The CDR3 protein is CAWGTGAGGNEQFF. CDR3 nucleotides: TGTGCCTGGGGGACGGGTGCAGGGGGCAATGAGCAGTTCTTC.

The rearrangement joins TRBV5-1 to TRBJ1-2; maybe TRBD1 (5 bases). The CDR3 has 12 amino acids. The V end was cut by 0 bases, the J end by 10 bases, with 10 bases between. Germline V gene data show CDR1 as SGHRS and CDR2 as YFSETQ. The DNA for the CDR3 is TGCGCCAGCAGCTTGGCCAGGGACCACTACACCTTC. This gives the protein CASSLARDHYTF.

The chain recombines TRBV4-1 with TRBJ2-5; possibly TRBD1 for D (5 bases). The CDR3 sequence is 13 residues long. V lost 1 base and J 5 bases, leaving 8 bases between the germline ends. In germline, CDR1 is MGHRA, CDR2 YSYEKL. CDR3: CASSQAWGETQYF. CDR3 in DNA: TGCGCCAGCAGCCAAGCGTGGGGCGAGACCCAGTACTTC.

The chain uses TRBV7-8 and TRBJ2-5; no firm D call. CDR1 SGHVS and CDR2 FQNEAQ come from the germline V gene. Trimming cost V 5 bases and J 4 bases, with 20 bases left between them. The CDR3 extends over 16 amino acids. CDR3 sequence (DNA): TGTGCCAGCAGCGCAGAAGCCCGCCTAGGTTCAGAGACCCAGTACTTC. It translates to CASSAEARLGSETQYF.

The chain is built from TRBV5-1 and TRBJ2-7, with D unclear. V lost 0 bases to trimming and J lost 0 bases, with 7 bases between them. Germline CDR1 is SGHRS and CDR2 is YFSETQ. The CDR3 sequence is 14 residues long. The DNA of the CDR3 is TGCGCCAGCAGCTTGGGGACGGTCTCCTACGAGCAGTACTTC. Encoded protein: CASSLGTVSYEQYF.

This rearrangement joins TRBV2 to TRBJ1-2; 10 bases fit TRBD1. The junction had 9 bases not matched to a gene; V was cut back by 6 bases and J by 2 bases. CDR3 size: 16 residues. Germline loops: CDR1 SNHLY, CDR2 FYNNEI. As DNA, the CDR3 is TGTGCCAGCAGCGGAGGGGGGGACAGGGGAAACTATGGCTACACCTTC. This translates into CASSGGGDRGNYGYTF.

The chain links TRBV30 to TRBJ2-7, with TRBD2 matching over 11 bases. The CDR3 has 14 amino acids. Trimming at V came to 4 bases and at J to 6 bases, leaving 8 bases not matched to a gene. Germline V CDR1 and CDR2: GTSNPN, SVGIG (reference sequence). The CDR3 here is CAWTLSGRAGEQYF. Written as DNA, the CDR3 is TGTGCCTGGACCCTTAGCGGGAGGGCCGGCGAGCAGTACTTC. The full variable domain, its missing parts supplied by reference TRBV30 and TRBJ2-7, is SQTIHQWPATLVQPVGSPLSLECTVEGTSNPNLYWYRQAAGRGLQLLFYSVGIGQISSEVPQNLSASRPQDRQFILSSKKLLLSDSGFYLCAWTLSGRAGEQYFGPGTRLTVT.

The CDR3: CASNAALGATQYF. CDR3 DNA sequence: TGTGCCAGCAACGCCGCCTTAGGGGCTACGCAGTATTTT. The chain carries TRBV27 and TRBJ2-3; D is possibly TRBD1 (5 bases). The CDR3 has 13 residues. V lost 7 bases and J 8 bases, leaving 16 bases between the germline ends. The germline V gene encodes CDR1 MNHEY and CDR2 SMNVEV (reference sequence).

The chain uses TRBV12-5 and TRBJ2-7; D perhaps matches TRBD2 (5 bases). This CDR3 contains 14 residues. Trimming took 2 bases from V and 2 from J, leaving 10 bases between them. Per germline, CDR1 LGHNT and CDR2 FRNRAP. CDR3 bases: TGTGCTAGTGGTTTGTCCGGGAACACCTACGAGCAGTACTTC. Amino acids: CASGLSGNTYEQYF.

V is TRBV5-1 and J is TRBJ1-1, with unresolved D. Trimming stripped 0 bases from V and 6 bases from J, with 3 bases between. The CDR3 has 11 residues. Germline V gene lookup returns CDR1 SGHRS and CDR2 YFSETQ. The CDR3 DNA reads TGCGCCAGCAGCTTGGGGCCTGAAGCTTTCTTT. It translates to CASSLGPEAFF. The complete variable domain, with remaining parts taken from reference TRBV5-1 and TRBJ1-1, reads KAGVTQTPRYLIKTRGQQVTLSCSPISGHRSVSWYQQTPGQGLQFLFEYFSETQRNKGNFPGRFSGRQFSNSRSEMNVSTLELGDSALYLCASSLGPEAFFGQGTRLTVV.

The chain is built from TRBV4-1 and TRBJ2-2, with 7 bases identical to TRBD2. CDR3 length: 13 residues. Germline V gives CDR1 MGHRA, CDR2 YSYEKL. Germline trimming cut 1 base from V and 7 bases from J; bases unmatched to any gene: 0. DNA for the CDR3: TGCGCCAGCAGCCAAGGGGGGGGCGGGGAGCTGTTTTTT. It translates to CASSQGGGGELFF.

V gene TRBV7-8 combines with J gene TRBJ2-7; TRBD1 might be the D (6 bases). Deletions cut 2 bases from V and 2 bases from J, with 10 bases between. The CDR3 sequence is 14 residues long. Germline V gene sequence: CDR1 SGHVS, CDR2 FQNEAQ. The CDR3 nucleotides read TGTGCCAGCAGCTTAAGGGACATAGCCTACGAGCAGTACTTC. Translation: CASSLRDIAYEQYF.

The rearrangement links TRBV5-1 to TRBJ1-5; D remains ambiguous. This CDR3 is 13 amino acids long. V lost 1 base and J lost 1, with 3 bases in between. Germline V gives CDR1 SGHRS, CDR2 YFSETQ. The chain's CDR3 is CASSLYSNQPQHF. The CDR3 DNA is TGCGCCAGCAGCTTGTACAGCAATCAGCCCCAGCATTTT.

The J gene is TRBJ2-2, the V gene TRBV18, with D perhaps given as TRBD1 or TRBD2 (5 bases each). Between the trimmed V and J ends, which lost 1 base and 4 bases, there was a span of 10 bases. The CDR3 runs to 15 residues. Germline CDR1 KGHSH, CDR2 LQKENI. The CDR3 loop reads CASSPLDTSTGELFF. CDR3 DNA: TGTGCCAGCTCACCACTGGACACTAGCACCGGGGAGCTGTTTTTT.

This clone showed up just once. The chain has TRBV11-2 and TRBJ2-7; D call uncertain. The CDR3 totals 13 residues. Germline V lookup: CDR1 SGHAT, CDR2 FQNNGV. Trimming shortened V by 5 bases and J by 0 bases, and 8 bases separated the two germline ends. CDR3: CASSLGSSYEQYF. The CDR3 region has the DNA TGTGCCAGCAGCCTCGGGTCCTCCTACGAGCAGTACTTC.

The chain is built from TRBV4-2 and TRBJ1-1; 7 nucleotides align to TRBD1. Trimming removed 3 bases from V and 8 bases from J; junction bases left unmatched: 15. CDR1 is LGHNA and CDR2 is YNFKEQ in the germline V gene. The CDR3 runs to 16 residues. CDR3 residues: CASSHPISEGAAEAFF. The CDR3, as DNA: TGTGCCAGCAGCCACCCCATATCGGAGGGGGCGGCCGAAGCTTTCTTT.

This chain links TRBV9 with TRBJ1-2; weak D call: TRBD1 (5 bases). The CDR3 loop spans 17 amino acids. The V end was cut by 0 bases, the J end by 2 bases, with 17 bases between. The germline V gene encodes CDR1 SGDLS and CDR2 YYNGEE. CDR3 bases: TGTGCCAGCAGCGTAGCCCGGGACCTTAACACGAACTATGGCTACACCTTC. Residues: CASSVARDLNTNYGYTF.

This clone was detected a few times. The chain has TRBV7-8 and TRBJ1-4, with D unclear. V lost 4 bases to trimming and J lost 0 bases, with 9 bases between them. The germline gives CDR1 SGHVS, CDR2 FQNEAQ. This CDR3 is 15 amino acids long. CDR3 sequence reads: CASSSTDATNEKLFF. For the CDR3, the DNA is TGTGCCAGCAGCTCGACCGATGCAACTAATGAAAAACTGTTTTTT.

This chain joins TRBV27 and TRBJ2-7, with 10 bases fitting TRBD1. Unmatched junction bases numbered 4, after V lost 2 bases and J lost 3 bases. Germline V gene lookup returns CDR1 MNHEY and CDR2 SMNVEV (reference sequence). The CDR3 is made up of 15 amino acids. DNA of the CDR3: TGTGCCAGCAGTTTAGAGACAGGGGGCTACTACGAGCAGTACTTC. Protein: CASSLETGGYYEQYF.

This chain connects TRBV7-8 to TRBJ2-1; TRBD2 agrees at 10 bases. V shed 7 bases and J 5 bases; nucleotides not matched to a gene: 11. Per the germline V gene, CDR1 is SGHVS and CDR2 is FQNEAQ. The CDR3 is made up of 16 amino acids. CDR3 coding DNA: TGTGCCAGCACCCAGGGGGCTAGCGGGGGACACAATGAGCAGTTCTTC. Translating it yields CASTQGASGGHNEQFF.

The chain employs TRBV29-1 and TRBJ1-4; D call uncertain. V was clipped by 1 base and J by 5 bases, with 8 bases between them. The CDR3 covers 13 residues. CDR1 and CDR2 from the germline V gene are SQVTM and ANQGSEA. The DNA of the CDR3 is TGCAGCGTTGAAGGTCGGCCAAATGAAAAACTGTTTTTT. As protein: CSVEGRPNEKLFF.

In this sample, this clone turned up once. The CDR3 sequence is CASSLLSDQLNEKLFF. As DNA, the CDR3 is TGTGCCAGCAGTTTGTTGAGCGACCAATTAAATGAAAAACTGTTTTTT. The V call is TRBV28, the J call TRBJ1-4; no reliable D call. Germline V gene sequence: CDR1 MDHEN, CDR2 SYDVKM. Trimming pared 3 bases from V and 5 bases from J, leaving 16 bases between. This CDR3 is 16 amino acids long.

This clone was picked up a small number of times. The chain has TRBV4-3 and TRBJ2-7, with 9 bases fitting TRBD1. Germline V gene data show CDR1 as LGHNA and CDR2 as YSLEER. The CDR3 loop spans 14 amino acids. The J segment lost 4 bases and the V segment lost 3 bases, leaving 4 bases of the junction unmatched. The CDR3 region has the DNA TGCGCCAGCAGCCAGGGGACAGGGCGTTACGAGCAGTACTTC. As protein: CASSQGTGRYEQYF.

This clone was detected only once. The V and J genes are TRBV9 and TRBJ1-1; D is unresolved. The CDR3 has 16 amino acids. V shed 4 bases and J shed 1 base, with 17 bases lying between them. Germline loops: CDR1 SGDLS, CDR2 YYNGEE. CDR3 DNA sequence: TGTGCCAGCAGCCCGAGTCACAGTGGAAGGAACACTGAAGCTTTCTTT. It yields the protein CASSPSHSGRNTEAFF.

The rearrangement uses TRBV27 and TRBJ1-2, with D maybe TRBD1 (6 bases). The V and J ends lost 6 bases and 4 bases respectively, with 9 bases between them. Germline V CDR1 and CDR2: MNHEY, SMNVEV (reference sequence). CDR3 length: 12 amino acids. In DNA form, the CDR3 reads TGTGCCAGCAGACGGGGGCCCTATGGCTACACCTTC. Amino acid sequence: CASRRGPYGYTF.

Here the CDR3 DNA reads TGTGCCAGCAGTTACACTGTGGGCGCGGTCGGGGAGCTGTTTTTT. As protein: CASSYTVGAVGELFF. This chain links TRBV6-6 with TRBJ2-2; D call uncertain. Trimming took 2 bases from V and 7 from J, leaving 14 bases between them. CDR3 length: 15 amino acids. From germline, CDR1 is MNHNY and CDR2 SVGAGI (reference sequence).

This chain connects TRBV6-5 to TRBJ2-5, with TRBD2 matching 13 bases. V trimming: 6 bases; J trimming: 6 bases; junction bases outside the gene matches: 7. The CDR3 sequence is 15 residues long. The germline V gene has CDR1 MNHEY and CDR2 SVGAGI. The CDR3 sequence: CASRPLAGGPKTQYF. The CDR3 bases are TGTGCCAGCAGGCCACTAGCGGGAGGGCCAAAGACCCAGTACTTC.

This chain connects TRBV7-6 to TRBJ1-1; 9 nucleotides line up with TRBD1. CDR3 length: 15 residues. After removal of 5 bases from V and 5 bases from J, the junction contained 9 bases not matched to a gene. Germline CDR1 SGHVS, CDR2 FNYEAQ. The CDR3: CASSHGTGRLTEAFF. For the CDR3, the DNA is TGTGCCAGCAGCCATGGGACAGGGAGGTTGACTGAAGCTTTCTTT.

The chain has TRBV5-1 and TRBJ2-7, with D maybe TRBD1 (5 bases). Germline lookup yields CDR1 SGHRS and CDR2 YFSETQ. V was clipped by 4 bases and J by 2 bases, with 7 bases between them. The CDR3 loop spans 12 amino acids. This CDR3 reads CASSTGPYEQYF. CDR3 DNA sequence: TGCGCCAGCAGCACAGGTCCCTACGAGCAGTACTTC.